The rows below give T cell receptor beta chains drawn from one sample of a study of response to subunit inactivated influenza vaccine. Via MiXCR, TCRdb re-called the RT-PCR reads, giving one row per CDR3 protein. This table holds hundreds of thousands of distinct CDR3 sequences, approximately 12% found once. The specimen comprised PBMCs from blood, sampled on the day of vaccination. These receptors came from a man aged 50-59 years who received an inactivated influenza vaccine. CDR3s include the opening cysteine and the closing phenylalanine or tryptophan. The D gene is left open where the match is weak. Size is omitted from some rows. Given values are once, few, many or a class for expanded clones.

-	few	TRBV11-2	TRBJ2-5	TGTGCCAGCAGCTCGGTCAGGGGTGGTGGAGAGACCCAGTACTTC	CASSSVRGGGETQYF
TRBD2	-	TRBV6-1	TRBJ2-3	TGTGCCAGCAGCAGCGGGGGGCCTAAGACCACAGATACGCAGTATTTT	CASSSGGPKTTDTQYF
TRBD1	few	TRBV28	TRBJ1-1	TGTGCCAGCCAAGGAGGGGGACAGGGCAACACTGAAGCTTTCTTT	CASQGGGQGNTEAFF
TRBD1	many	TRBV11-1	TRBJ2-7	TGTGCCAGCAGACCGGGACAGGGGGCGACCTACGAGCAGTACTTC	CASRPGQGATYEQYF
-	few	TRBV20-1	TRBJ2-5	TGCAGTGCTAGAGCGTCACAGAGTCAAGAGACCCAGTACTTC	CSARASQSQETQYF
-	many	TRBV6-4	TRBJ2-2	TGTGCCAGCAGTGACTCGATCAGGGCCGGGGAGCTGTTTTTT	CASSDSIRAGELFF
-	few	TRBV28	TRBJ1-2	TGTGCCAGCAGAGGCGGGGGGGATGACTATGGCTACACCTTC	CASRGGGDDYGYTF
-	few	TRBV2	TRBJ2-5	TGTGCCAGCAGCAGCTGGATTACAGAACAAGAGACCCAGTACTTC	CASSSWITEQETQYF
TRBD1	few	TRBV30	TRBJ1-6	TGTGCCTGGAGTCCCGGGACAGGGGGCCGTTATAATTCACCCCTCCACTTT	CAWSPGTGGRYNSPLHF
TRBD1	few	TRBV5-1	TRBJ1-2	TGCGCCAGCAGTACCGGACAGGTTGGCGGCTACACCTTC	CASSTGQVGGYTF
-	many	TRBV20-1	TRBJ1-6	TGCAGTGCTAGAGATTTAACAGGGAGCTCCTATAATTCACCCCTCCACTTT	CSARDLTGSSYNSPLHF
TRBD2	few	TRBV28	TRBJ2-7	TGTGCCAGCAGTGGACAGAGCGGGAGGGCTCTTTACGAGCAGTACTTC	CASSGQSGRALYEQYF
-	few	TRBV4-3	TRBJ1-4	TGCGCCAGCAGCCAAGTACAGTCTGCAACTAATGAAAAACTGTTTTTT	CASSQVQSATNEKLFF
TRBD1	few	TRBV12-3/TRBV12-4	TRBJ2-4	TGTGCCAACCCGGGACAGGGGACGGGCAAAAACATTCAGTACTTC	CANPGQGTGKNIQYF
-	few	TRBV24-1	TRBJ2-1	TGTGCCACCAGTGATTTGAGGACCCCAGTAGAGGAGCAGTTCTTC	CATSDLRTPVEEQFF
-	few	TRBV4-1	TRBJ1-4	TGCGCCAGCTACCCTTTGGGGTGGGGCACTAATGAAAAACTGTTTTTT	CASYPLGWGTNEKLFF
-	-	TRBV11-2	TRBJ2-3	TGTGCCAGCAGCTCTACCGGACCCCAGATTCGAAATGTGGATACGCAGTATTTT	CASSSTGPQIRNVDTQYF
-	few	TRBV27	TRBJ2-1	TGTGCCAGCAGTTTATCCCGCCTCCCGTCGGCTGAGCAGTTCTTC	CASSLSRLPSAEQFF
TRBD1	few	TRBV12-3/TRBV12-4	TRBJ2-7	TGTGCCAGCAGTTTGAGGGACAGAACCTACGAGCAGTACTTC	CASSLRDRTYEQYF
-	-	TRBV12-5	TRBJ2-2	TGTGCTAGTGGTTTGGTGGTGGGCGGGCCCGACACCGGGGAGCTGTTTTTT	CASGLVVGGPDTGELFF
TRBD1	-	TRBV6-5	TRBJ2-2	TGTGCCAGCAGTTACGGGACAGGGCTCGGCACCGGGGAGCTGTTTTTT	CASSYGTGLGTGELFF
TRBD2	few	TRBV20-1	TRBJ2-1	TGCAGTGCTTCCGATACTAGCGGGAGGGCCTACAATGAGCAGTTCTTC	CSASDTSGRAYNEQFF
TRBD1	few	TRBV3-1	TRBJ1-2	TGTGCCAGCAGCCAATCGGGGACAGCGCATGGCTACACCTTC	CASSQSGTAHGYTF
TRBD1	-	TRBV6-2/TRBV6-3	TRBJ2-7	TGTGCCAGCAGTCTGGACAGGGGCTGGGAGCAGTACTTC	CASSLDRGWEQYF
-	many	TRBV12-3/TRBV12-4	TRBJ2-1	TGTGCCAGCAGTTTCTGGGGGGCCTGGAGCGATGAGCAGTTCTTC	CASSFWGAWSDEQFF
-	-	TRBV4-3	TRBJ1-5	TGCGCCAGCAGCCAAGAATACAGGGCCTTCAATCAGCCCCAGCATTTT	CASSQEYRAFNQPQHF
-	-	TRBV15	TRBJ1-5	TGTGCCACCAGCAGAGATTTGAGGGGTCAGCCCCAGCATTTT	CATSRDLRGQPQHF
-	-	TRBV15	TRBJ2-2	TGTGCCACCAGCAGGCCTCTTCCACAGCTCCCACCAGGGGAGCTGTTTTTT	CATSRPLPQLPPGELFF
TRBD2	few	TRBV20-1	TRBJ2-1	TGCAGTGCTAGAGTGGGGACTAGTAGTCTTAATGAGCAGTTCTTC	CSARVGTSSLNEQFF
-	many	TRBV5-1	TRBJ2-2	TGCGCCAGCAGCTTGGCCGGGGCAGGCTTCAGGACCTCGAACACCGGGGAGCTGTTTTTT	CASSLAGAGFRTSNTGELFF
TRBD1	few	TRBV7-2	TRBJ2-3	TGTGCCAGCAGCCTAAGCAGGGGGACAGATACGCAGTATTTT	CASSLSRGTDTQYF
TRBD2	-	TRBV4-2	TRBJ2-5	TGTGCCAGCAGCCAAGGCGGGGGGGCCTTTCAAGAGACCCAGTACTTC	CASSQGGGAFQETQYF
-	few	TRBV2	TRBJ1-6	TGTGCCAGCAGTCAAGAGTTGGTCGGACCATTAATTCAGGCCCTCCACTTT	CASSQELVGPLIQALHF
TRBD1	-	TRBV15	TRBJ2-5	TGTGCCACCAGCAGAGGCCGGGACAGCGGAAAGGAGACCCAGTACTTC	CATSRGRDSGKETQYF
-	many	TRBV6-5	TRBJ2-2	TGTGCCAGCAGTTACTCTAGATTAGGCTCCGGGGAGCTGTTTTTT	CASSYSRLGSGELFF
TRBD1	few	TRBV6-2/TRBV6-3	TRBJ2-7	TGTGCCAGCAGTTACCCCGGGACAGTCTCCTACGAGCAGTACTTC	CASSYPGTVSYEQYF
TRBD1	few	TRBV6-1	TRBJ2-2	TGTGCCAGCAGTACCAGGGGGCAGGGGGGAACCGGGGAGCTGTTTTTT	CASSTRGQGGTGELFF
TRBD2	few	TRBV20-1	TRBJ2-7	TGCAGTGCTAGTCCTCCGGGACTAGCGGGGGGCTACGAGCAGTACTTC	CSASPPGLAGGYEQYF
-	-	TRBV5-1	TRBJ2-2	TGCGCCAGCAAGGACAGGGAGGGGAGCACCGGGGAGCTGTTTTTT	CASKDREGSTGELFF
TRBD1	few	TRBV27	TRBJ2-1	TGTGCCAGCAGTCAACAGGGGATTAGCTCCTACAATGAGCAGTTCTTC	CASSQQGISSYNEQFF
-	-	TRBV4-1	TRBJ2-7	TGCGCCAGCAGCCTCCTGGGCAGCGACTCATCTAGCTCCTACGAGCAGTACTTC	CASSLLGSDSSSSYEQYF
-	-	TRBV10-3	TRBJ1-1	TGTGCCATCAGTGACCCCGGGACACCGAACACTGAAGCTTTCTTT	CAISDPGTPNTEAFF
-	-	TRBV10-2	TRBJ2-7	TGCGCCAGCAGTGAAAGGCCTTACTACGAGCAGTACTTC	CASSERPYYEQYF
-	few	TRBV7-7	TRBJ2-1	TGTGCCAGCAGCCCGAGCGAAGAGAGATACAATGAGCAGTTCTTC	CASSPSEERYNEQFF
-	few	TRBV20-1	TRBJ1-1	TGCAGTGCTAGAATAGGGCCGAACACTGAAGCTTTCTTT	CSARIGPNTEAFF
-	few	TRBV2	TRBJ2-1	TGTGCCAGCAGGGCCCAGGGACCTCTCAATGAGCAGTTCTTC	CASRAQGPLNEQFF
TRBD1	few	TRBV6-4	TRBJ1-1	TGTGCCAGCAGGAAGGACAGGGAATTTAAAGCTTTCTTT	CASRKDREFKAFF
-	many	TRBV5-1	TRBJ2-7	TGCGCCAGCAGCTTGGCCTTGGGAGCCTACGAGCAGTACTTC	CASSLALGAYEQYF